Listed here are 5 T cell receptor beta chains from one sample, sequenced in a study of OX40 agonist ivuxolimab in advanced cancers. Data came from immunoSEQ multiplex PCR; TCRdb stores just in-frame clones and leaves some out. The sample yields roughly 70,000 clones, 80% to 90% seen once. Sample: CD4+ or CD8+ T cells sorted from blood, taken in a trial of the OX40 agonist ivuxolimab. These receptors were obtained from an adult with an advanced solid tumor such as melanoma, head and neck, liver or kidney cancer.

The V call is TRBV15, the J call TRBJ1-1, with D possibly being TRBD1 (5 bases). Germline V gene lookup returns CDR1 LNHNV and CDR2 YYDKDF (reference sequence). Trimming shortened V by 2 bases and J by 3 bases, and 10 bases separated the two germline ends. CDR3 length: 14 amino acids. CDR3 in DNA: TGTGCCACCAGCAGACAGGGTGTCGACACTGAAGCTTTCTTT. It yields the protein CATSRQGVDTEAFF.

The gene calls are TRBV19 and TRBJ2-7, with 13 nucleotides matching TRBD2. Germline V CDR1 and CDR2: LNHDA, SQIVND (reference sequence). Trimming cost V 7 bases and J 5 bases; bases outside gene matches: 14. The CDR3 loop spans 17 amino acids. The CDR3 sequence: CASTHSVGLAGSNEQYF. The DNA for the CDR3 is TGTGCCAGTACTCATTCTGTGGGACTAGCGGGAAGCAACGAGCAGTACTTC.

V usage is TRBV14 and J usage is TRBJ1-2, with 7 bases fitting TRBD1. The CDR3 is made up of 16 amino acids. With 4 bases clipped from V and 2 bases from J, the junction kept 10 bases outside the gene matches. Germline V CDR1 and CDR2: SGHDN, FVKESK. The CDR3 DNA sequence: TGTGCCAGCAGCCCATTGACAGGGAGGGGGAACTATGGCTACACCTTC. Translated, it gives CASSPLTGRGNYGYTF. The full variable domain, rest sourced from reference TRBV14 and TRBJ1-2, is EAGVTQFPSHSVIEKGQTVTLRCDPISGHDNLYWYRRVMGKEIKFLLHFVKESKQDESGMPNNRFLAERTGGTYSTLKVQPAELEDSGVYFCASSPLTGRGNYGYTFGSGTRLTVV.

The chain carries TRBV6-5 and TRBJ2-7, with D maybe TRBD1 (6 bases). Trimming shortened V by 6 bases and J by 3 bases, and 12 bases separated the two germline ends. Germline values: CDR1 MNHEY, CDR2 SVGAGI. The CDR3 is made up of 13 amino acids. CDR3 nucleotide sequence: TGTGCCAGCAGGGACAGCGGAGGCTACGAGCAGTACTTC. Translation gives CASRDSGGYEQYF.

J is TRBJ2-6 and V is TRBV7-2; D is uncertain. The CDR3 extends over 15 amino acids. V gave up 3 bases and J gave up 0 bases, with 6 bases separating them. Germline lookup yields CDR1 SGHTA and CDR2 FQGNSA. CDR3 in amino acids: CASSFVGSGANVLTF. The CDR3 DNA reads TGTGCCAGCAGCTTTGTAGGCTCTGGGGCCAACGTCCTGACTTTC.